Listed here are 9 T cell receptor beta chains from one sample, sequenced in a study of T cell responses to AZD1222 COVID-19 vaccine (dated by TCRdb to the early 2020s). The intended sense of this specimen's time point label: about 28 days (+/-7) after the second vaccine dose. The library was obtained by the immunoSEQ multiplex PCR assay. Not all clones reach the TCRdb copy of this immuneACCESS table, which keeps in-frame sequences only. Checked studies attribute under half of the gap to unresolved V genes and leave the rest unexplained. Recorded for this sample are around 80,000 clones; 80% to 95% of them occurred a single time. The ten largest clonotypes hold approximately 4.5% of the sample. The sample was peripheral blood, taken 28 days after the second AZD1222 dose. The receptor source for this set is an adult who received the AZD1222 COVID-19 vaccine.

This sequence joins TRBV30 and TRBJ2-2; 9 positions agree with TRBD2. The trim removed 5 bases at V and 6 bases at J, leaving 7 bases unmatched. Germline CDR1 GTSNPN, CDR2 SVGIG (reference sequence). This CDR3 is 14 amino acids long. The CDR3: CAWSGLAVPGELFF. The CDR3 bases are TGTGCCTGGTCGGGACTAGCCGTTCCCGGGGAGCTGTTTTTT.

For the CDR3, the DNA is TGTGCCAGCTCATTGCGGGACAATAACTACGAGCAGTACTTC. Its translation is CASSLRDNNYEQYF. The chain uses TRBV18 and TRBJ2-7; D is tentatively TRBD1 or TRBD2 (6 bases each). The CDR3 is 14 amino acids. From germline, CDR1 is KGHSH and CDR2 LQKENI. V was clipped by 5 bases and J by 3 bases, with 14 bases between them.

This chain uses TRBV19 with TRBJ1-5; no clear D. Trimming cost V 0 bases and J 2 bases, with 5 bases left between them. The CDR3 extends over 14 amino acids. Germline CDR1 LNHDA, CDR2 SQIVND (reference sequence). Written as DNA, the CDR3 is TGTGCCAGTAGTATAGACACCGGCAATCAGCCCCAGCATTTT. It yields the protein CASSIDTGNQPQHF.

The CDR3, as DNA: TGCGCCAGCAGCATCCGGGAGGCCCAGGGCAATGAGCAGTTCTTC. Translation: CASSIREAQGNEQFF. The gene calls are TRBV5-1 and TRBJ2-1, with TRBD2 identical over 7 bases. Germline V gives CDR1 SGHRS, CDR2 YFSETQ. This CDR3 region has 15 residues. V lost 4 bases to trimming and J lost 6 bases; unmatched junction nucleotides: 10.

This clone was found a few times. The chain couples TRBV3-1 (or the pseudogene TRBV3-2) to TRBJ1-4; maybe TRBD1 (6 bases). Per the germline V gene, CDR1 is LGHDT and CDR2 is YNNKEL (reference sequence). This CDR3 comprises 14 residues. The V and J ends lost 3 bases and 5 bases respectively, with 10 bases between them. This CDR3 reads CASSHGQKNEKLFF. CDR3 nucleotide sequence: TGTGCCAGCAGCCACGGACAGAAGAATGAAAAACTGTTTTTT.

V is TRBV7-2 and J is TRBJ1-2; perhaps TRBD1 as D (6 bases). Trimming removed 2 bases at V and 8 bases at J, with 15 bases between. The CDR3 length is 14 residues. Germline V gives CDR1 SGHTA, CDR2 FQGNSA. The CDR3 is CASSLMAGAGGYTF. The CDR3, as DNA: TGTGCCAGCAGCTTAATGGCGGGGGCCGGCGGCTACACCTTC. The full variable domain, rest sourced from reference TRBV7-2 and TRBJ1-2, is GAGVSQSPSNKVTEKGKDVELRCDPISGHTALYWYRQSLGQGLEFLIYFQGNSAPDKSGLPSDRFSAERTGGSVSTLTIQRTQQEDSAVYLCASSLMAGAGGYTFGSGTRLTVV.

This rearrangement joins TRBV3-1 (or the pseudogene TRBV3-2) to TRBJ1-4; TRBD1 agrees at 9 bases. The CDR3 extends over 15 amino acids. Germline-derived CDR1 and CDR2 are LGHDT and YNNKEL (reference sequence). Germline trimming cut 4 bases from V and 3 bases from J; bases unmatched to any gene: 3. Here the CDR3 reads CASSLRTGANEKLFF. In nucleotides, the CDR3 is TGTGCCAGCAGCCTGAGGACAGGGGCTAATGAAAAACTGTTTTTT.

CDR3 sequence: CASGAAGHTDTQYF. Here the CDR3 DNA reads TGTGCCAGCGGGGCAGCGGGACACACAGATACGCAGTATTTT. The chain links TRBV28 to TRBJ2-3; D is perhaps TRBD2 (7 bases). The CDR3 covers 14 residues. Germline V gene sequence: CDR1 MDHEN, CDR2 SYDVKM. V was trimmed by 8 bases and J by 2 bases, leaving 14 bases between them.

The V and J genes are TRBV5-5 and TRBJ1-6; TRBD1 matches at 10 bases. Germline assignment: CDR1 SGHKS and CDR2 YYEKEE (reference sequence). J was trimmed by 6 bases and V by 4 bases; bases with no gene match: 10. There are 17 residues in the CDR3. The CDR3 loop reads CASSGPGQGFSNSPLHF. The CDR3 nucleotides are TGTGCCAGCAGCGGCCCGGGACAGGGGTTCAGTAATTCACCCCTCCACTTT.